Detailed here is one T cell receptor beta chain. Clones were sequenced by immunoSEQ multiplex PCR, and TCRdb holds only the in-frame ones, with some missing. Among roughly 72,000 clones listed, approximately 96% were seen once. Losses at the gene ends were 5 bases for V and 7 bases for J; bases not matched to a gene: 23. This CDR3 region has 19 residues. Germline V lookup: CDR1 MNHEY, CDR2 SMNVEV (reference sequence). The data are from a study of technical replicates of blood from four donors. This TCR derives from a human donor in good health. V gene TRBV27 combines with J gene TRBJ2-1; 7 bases map to TRBD2. The sample comprised T cells isolated from PBMCs. CDR3 sequence (DNA): TGTGCCAGCAGTCCTCAGGGTACCCCAGGGCTAGCGGAGAAGAATGAGCAGTTCTTC. This gives the protein CASSPQGTPGLAEKNEQFF.